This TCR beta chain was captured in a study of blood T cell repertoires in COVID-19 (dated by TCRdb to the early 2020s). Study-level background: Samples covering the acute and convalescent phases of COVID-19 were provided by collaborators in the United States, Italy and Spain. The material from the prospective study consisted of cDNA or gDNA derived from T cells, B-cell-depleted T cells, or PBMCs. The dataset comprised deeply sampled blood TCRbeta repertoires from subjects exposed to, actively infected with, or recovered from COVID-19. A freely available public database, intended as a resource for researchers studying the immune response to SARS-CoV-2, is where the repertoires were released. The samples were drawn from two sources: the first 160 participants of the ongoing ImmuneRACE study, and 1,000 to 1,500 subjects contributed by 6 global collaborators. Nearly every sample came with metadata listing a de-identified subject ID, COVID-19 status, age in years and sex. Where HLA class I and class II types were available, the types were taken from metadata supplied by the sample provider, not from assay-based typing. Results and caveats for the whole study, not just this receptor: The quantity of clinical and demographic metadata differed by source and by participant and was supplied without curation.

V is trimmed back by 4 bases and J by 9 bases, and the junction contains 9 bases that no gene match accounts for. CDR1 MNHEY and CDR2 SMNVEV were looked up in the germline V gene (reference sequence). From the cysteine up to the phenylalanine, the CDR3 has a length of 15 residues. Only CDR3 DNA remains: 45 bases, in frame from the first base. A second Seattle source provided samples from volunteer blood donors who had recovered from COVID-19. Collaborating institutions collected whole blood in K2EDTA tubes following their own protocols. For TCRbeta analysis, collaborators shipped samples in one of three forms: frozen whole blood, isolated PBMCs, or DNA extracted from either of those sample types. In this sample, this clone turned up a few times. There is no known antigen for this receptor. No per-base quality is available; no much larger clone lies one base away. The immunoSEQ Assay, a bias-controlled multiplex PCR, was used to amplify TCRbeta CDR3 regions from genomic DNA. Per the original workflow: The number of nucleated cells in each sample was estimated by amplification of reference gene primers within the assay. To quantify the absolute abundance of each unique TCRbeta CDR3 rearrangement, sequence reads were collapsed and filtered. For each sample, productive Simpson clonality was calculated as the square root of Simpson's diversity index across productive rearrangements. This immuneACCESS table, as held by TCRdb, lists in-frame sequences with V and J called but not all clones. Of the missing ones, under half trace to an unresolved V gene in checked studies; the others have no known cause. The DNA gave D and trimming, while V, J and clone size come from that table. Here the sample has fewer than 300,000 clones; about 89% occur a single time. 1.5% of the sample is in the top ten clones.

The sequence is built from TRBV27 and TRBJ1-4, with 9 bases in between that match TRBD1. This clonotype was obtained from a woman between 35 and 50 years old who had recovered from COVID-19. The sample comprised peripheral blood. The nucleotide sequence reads TGTGCCAGCAGTTCGGGGACAGGGAGGGCCCAAAAACTGTTTTTT. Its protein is CASSSGTGRAQKLFF.